This TCR beta chain emerged from a study of T cell repertoires in cytomegalovirus infection. Study observations and caveats: In two of eight donors, the top clonotype was HLA-C-restricted CMV-specific.

In TCRdb, the reads were re-called with MiXCR into one record per CDR3 protein. This table holds about 140,000 distinct CDR3 sequences, approximately 30% found once. This clonotype has at least ten counts. What it binds is unknown. The CDR3 has 15 amino acids. Germline CDR1 reads MNHNY; CDR2 reads SVGAGI (reference sequence). V was cut by 6 bases and J by 0 bases, with 13 bases left in between. The specimen comprised CD8+ T cells from cultured PBMCs, sampled from culture after CMV antigen stimulation. The receptor was isolated from a human donor in good health (CMV status not recorded). Some clones in this sample may be carry-over from other donors' samples. The chain carries TRBV6-6 and TRBJ2-3; D is possibly TRBD1 or TRBD2 (5 bases each). CDR3 region: CASSPTGPSTDTQYF. In nucleotides, the CDR3 is TGTGCCAGCAGCCCAACGGGGCCCAGCACAGATACGCAGTATTTT.